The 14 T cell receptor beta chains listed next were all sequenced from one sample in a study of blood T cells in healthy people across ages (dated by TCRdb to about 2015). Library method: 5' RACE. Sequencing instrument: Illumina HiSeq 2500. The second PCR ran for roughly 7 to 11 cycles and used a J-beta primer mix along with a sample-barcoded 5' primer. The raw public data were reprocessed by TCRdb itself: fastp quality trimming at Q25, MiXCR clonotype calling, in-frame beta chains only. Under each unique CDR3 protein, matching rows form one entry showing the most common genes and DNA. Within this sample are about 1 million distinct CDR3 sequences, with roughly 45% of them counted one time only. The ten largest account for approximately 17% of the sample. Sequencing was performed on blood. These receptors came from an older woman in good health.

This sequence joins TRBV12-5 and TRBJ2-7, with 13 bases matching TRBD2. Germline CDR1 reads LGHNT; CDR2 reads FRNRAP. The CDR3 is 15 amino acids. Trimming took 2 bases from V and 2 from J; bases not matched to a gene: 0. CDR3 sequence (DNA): TGTGCTAGTGGTTTGACTAGCGGGAGGGCCTACGAGCAGTACTTC. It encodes CASGLTSGRAYEQYF.

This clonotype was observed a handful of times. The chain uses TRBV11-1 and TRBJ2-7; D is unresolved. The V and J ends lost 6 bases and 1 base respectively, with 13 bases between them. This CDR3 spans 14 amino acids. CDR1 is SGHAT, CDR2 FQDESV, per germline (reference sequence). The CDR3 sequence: CASSLLRSSYEQYF. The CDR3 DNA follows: TGTGCCAGCAGTTTGTTGCGGAGTTCCTACGAGCAGTACTTC.

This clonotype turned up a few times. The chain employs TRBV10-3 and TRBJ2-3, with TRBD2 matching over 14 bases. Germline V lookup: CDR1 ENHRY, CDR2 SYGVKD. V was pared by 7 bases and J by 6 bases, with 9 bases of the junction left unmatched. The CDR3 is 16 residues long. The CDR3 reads CAINLGLAGGEDTQYF. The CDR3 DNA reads TGTGCCATCAATCTAGGACTAGCGGGAGGAGAGGATACGCAGTATTTT.

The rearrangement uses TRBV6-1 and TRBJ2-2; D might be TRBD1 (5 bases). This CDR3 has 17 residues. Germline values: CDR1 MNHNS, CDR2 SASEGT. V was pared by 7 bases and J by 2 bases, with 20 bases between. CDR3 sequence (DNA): TGTGCCAGCATAGTACACAGGAACTTCCTCAACACCGGGGAGCTGTTTTTT. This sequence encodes CASIVHRNFLNTGELFF.

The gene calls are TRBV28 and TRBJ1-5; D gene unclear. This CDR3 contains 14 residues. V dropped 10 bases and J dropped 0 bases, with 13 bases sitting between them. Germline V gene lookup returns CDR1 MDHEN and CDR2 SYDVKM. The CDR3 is CATRPRDSNQPQHF. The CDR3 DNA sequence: TGTGCCACCAGGCCTCGTGATAGCAATCAGCCCCAGCATTTT.

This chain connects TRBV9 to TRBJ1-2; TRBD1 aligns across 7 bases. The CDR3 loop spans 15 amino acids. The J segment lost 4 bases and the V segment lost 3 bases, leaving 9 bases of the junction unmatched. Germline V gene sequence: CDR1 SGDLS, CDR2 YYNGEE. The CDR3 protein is CASSAREGASYGYTF. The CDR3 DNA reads TGTGCCAGCAGCGCGAGGGAGGGGGCCAGCTATGGCTACACCTTC.

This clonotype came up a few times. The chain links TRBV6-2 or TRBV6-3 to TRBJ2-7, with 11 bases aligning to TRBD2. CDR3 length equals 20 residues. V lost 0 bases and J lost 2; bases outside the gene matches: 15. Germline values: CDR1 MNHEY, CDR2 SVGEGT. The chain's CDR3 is CASSYSYEVTSGTGTYEQYF. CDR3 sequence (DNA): TGTGCCAGCAGTTACTCGTACGAGGTGACTAGCGGGACTGGGACCTACGAGCAGTACTTC.

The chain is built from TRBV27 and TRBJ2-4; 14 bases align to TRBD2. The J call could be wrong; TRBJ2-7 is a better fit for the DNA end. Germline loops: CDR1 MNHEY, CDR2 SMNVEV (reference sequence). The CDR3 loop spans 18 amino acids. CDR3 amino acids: CASSLAGTSGRGHYEQYF. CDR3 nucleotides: TGTGCCAGCAGTTTGGCCGGGACTAGCGGGAGAGGGCACTACGAGCAGTACTTC.

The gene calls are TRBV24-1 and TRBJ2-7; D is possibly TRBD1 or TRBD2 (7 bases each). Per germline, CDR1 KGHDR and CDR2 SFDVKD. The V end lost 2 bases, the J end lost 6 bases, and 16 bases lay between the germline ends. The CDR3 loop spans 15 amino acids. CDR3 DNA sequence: TGTGCCACCAGTGATTCCAGGGGGGGCTCGGGCGAGCAGTACTTC. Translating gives CATSDSRGGSGEQYF.

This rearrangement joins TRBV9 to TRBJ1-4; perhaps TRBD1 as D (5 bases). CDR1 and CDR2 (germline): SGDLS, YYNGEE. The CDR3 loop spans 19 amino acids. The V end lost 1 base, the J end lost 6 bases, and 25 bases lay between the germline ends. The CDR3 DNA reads TGTGCCAGCAGCGTATACTTTGGGAAAGGGGATTTTCGCGATGAAAAACTGTTTTTT. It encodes CASSVYFGKGDFRDEKLFF.

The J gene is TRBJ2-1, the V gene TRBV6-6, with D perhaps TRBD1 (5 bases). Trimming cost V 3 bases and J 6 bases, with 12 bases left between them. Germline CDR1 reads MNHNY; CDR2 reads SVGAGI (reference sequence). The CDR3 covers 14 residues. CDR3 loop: CASSYGHTCNEQFF. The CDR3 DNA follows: TGTGCCAGCAGTTATGGACACACCTGCAATGAGCAGTTCTTC.

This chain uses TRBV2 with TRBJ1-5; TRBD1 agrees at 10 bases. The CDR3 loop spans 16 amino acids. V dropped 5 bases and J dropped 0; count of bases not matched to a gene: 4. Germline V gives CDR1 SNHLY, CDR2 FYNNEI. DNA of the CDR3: TGTGCCAGCAGTCCTGACAGGGGGCCTAGCAATCAGCCCCAGCATTTT. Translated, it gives CASSPDRGPSNQPQHF.

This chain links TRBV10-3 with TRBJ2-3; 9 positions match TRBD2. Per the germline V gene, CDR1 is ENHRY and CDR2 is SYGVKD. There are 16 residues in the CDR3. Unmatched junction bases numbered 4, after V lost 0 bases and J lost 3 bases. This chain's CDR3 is CAISESGSGSTDTQYF. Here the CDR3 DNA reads TGTGCCATCAGTGAGTCGGGTAGCGGGAGTACAGATACGCAGTATTTT.

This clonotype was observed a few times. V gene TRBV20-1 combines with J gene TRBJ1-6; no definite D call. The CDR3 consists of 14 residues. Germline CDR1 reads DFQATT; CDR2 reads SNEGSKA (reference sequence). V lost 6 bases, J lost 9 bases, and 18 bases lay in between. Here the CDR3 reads CSAQDPKVSSPLHF. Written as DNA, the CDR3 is TGCAGTGCCCAGGACCCCAAAGTGAGTTCACCCCTCCACTTT.